Listed here are 19 T cell receptor beta chains from one sample, sequenced in a study of T cells in Graves' hyperthyroidism and ophthalmopathy. There were TCR beta CDR3 regions amplified from RNA transcripts. RT-PCR in the first round (using the HTBI primer set) targeted the TCR CDR3. TCRdb analysed the multiplex PCR reads with MiXCR anew, one entry per CDR3 protein. The table has roughly 660,000 distinct CDR3 sequences, roughly 17% seen once. The sample consisted of blood. The receptors here all came from a man aged 50 to 60 with Graves' hyperthyroidism.

This clonotype was recorded at least ten times. The chain combines TRBV28 with TRBJ2-7; 9 bases fit TRBD2. The CDR3 extends over 16 amino acids. With V trimmed by 5 bases and J by 5 bases, 13 bases remained unmatched. Germline lookup yields CDR1 MDHEN and CDR2 SYDVKM. Written as DNA, the CDR3 is TGTGCCAGCAGTGGAAAATTAGCGGGAGAGGATGACGAGCAGTACTTC. Translating it yields CASSGKLAGEDDEQYF.

This clonotype was recorded at least ten times. This chain links TRBV6-5 with TRBJ2-5; perhaps TRBD1 as D (7 bases). The CDR3 loop spans 14 amino acids. Trimming removed 1 base from V and 4 bases from J, with 10 bases in between. Germline V CDR1 and CDR2: MNHEY, SVGAGI. CDR3 protein: CASSYYRGGETQYF. In DNA form, the CDR3 reads TGTGCCAGCAGTTACTACAGGGGAGGAGAGACCCAGTACTTC.

This sequence joins TRBV28 and TRBJ2-1; TRBD1 agrees at 8 bases. CDR1 and CDR2 from the germline V gene are MDHEN and SYDVKM. V lost 4 bases and J lost 0; bases outside the gene matches: 5. The CDR3 runs to 16 residues. The CDR3: CASSSGQGGSYNEQFF. The CDR3, as DNA: TGTGCCAGCAGTTCCGGACAGGGCGGCTCCTACAATGAGCAGTTCTTC.

The J gene is TRBJ1-1, the V gene TRBV4-3; TRBD1 agrees at 7 bases. Germline-derived CDR1 and CDR2 are LGHNA and YSLEER. CDR3 length: 15 amino acids. V was pared by 4 bases and J by 1 base, with 6 bases of the junction left unmatched. The CDR3 reads CASSPTTGSNTEAFF. CDR3 bases: TGCGCCAGCAGCCCTACGACAGGGTCGAACACTGAAGCTTTCTTT.

V and J are TRBV10-1 and TRBJ2-2; tentatively, D is TRBD2 (6 bases). V lost 2 bases to trimming and J lost 2 bases, with 9 bases between them. The CDR3 is made up of 15 amino acids. Germline CDR1 WNHNN, CDR2 SYGVQD (reference sequence). The CDR3 here is CASSEGGRNTGELFF. The DNA of the CDR3 is TGCGCCAGCAGTGAGGGGGGGAGAAACACCGGGGAGCTGTTTTTT.

Ten or more counts support this clonotype. V gene TRBV27 combines with J gene TRBJ2-2; D is unresolved. Trimming took 8 bases from V and 6 from J, leaving 4 bases between them. Germline loops: CDR1 MNHEY, CDR2 SMNVEV (reference sequence). The CDR3 spans 10 residues. CDR3 nucleotide sequence: TGTGCCAGCGGCGCCGGGGAGCTGTTTTTT. Its protein is CASGAGELFF.

This clonotype turned up a few times. The chain combines TRBV7-6 with TRBJ1-1, with D possibly being TRBD1 (5 bases). Trimming removed 2 bases at V and 6 bases at J, with 13 bases between. Germline values: CDR1 SGHVS, CDR2 FNYEAQ. The CDR3 has 14 amino acids. The CDR3 sequence is CASSLNDWGAEAFF. CDR3 DNA sequence: TGTGCCAGCAGCTTAAACGACTGGGGGGCTGAAGCTTTCTTT.

This clonotype was seen many times. The chain recombines TRBV11-2 with TRBJ2-5, with D possibly called TRBD1 or TRBD2 (6 bases each). CDR1 and CDR2 from the germline V gene are SGHAT and FQNNGV. CDR3 size: 14 residues. Trimming left V 0 bases short and J 5 bases short, with 10 bases between. CDR3 in amino acids: CASSLEIGGETQYF. DNA of the CDR3: TGTGCCAGCAGCTTAGAGATAGGGGGGGAGACCCAGTACTTC.

In its sample, this clonotype was seen a few times. This sequence joins TRBV25-1 and TRBJ2-7, with 8 bases matching TRBD1. The CDR3 loop spans 12 amino acids. The germline V gene encodes CDR1 MGHDK and CDR2 SYGVNS. V was clipped by 7 bases and J by 7 bases; unmatched bases: 6. The CDR3 bases are TGTGCCAGCAATACAGGGGGGCGAGAGCAGTACTTC. Amino acid sequence: CASNTGGREQYF.

The V and J genes are TRBV9 and TRBJ2-5; D is unclear. V lost 0 bases and J 7 bases, leaving 13 bases between the germline ends. The CDR3 has 14 amino acids. Per germline, CDR1 SGDLS and CDR2 YYNGEE. The CDR3 DNA follows: TGTGCCAGCAGCGTAGCTGGTAGGGTAGGGACCCAGTACTTC. This codes for CASSVAGRVGTQYF.

Details on this clonotype: Here the CDR3 omits its conserved ending phenylalanine or tryptophan, so a read error is the likely source. The V call is TRBV6-1, the J call TRBJ1-6; D remains ambiguous. Germline assignment: CDR1 MNHNS and CDR2 SASEGT. Trimming cost V 1 base and J 3 bases, with 10 bases left between them. There are 16 residues in the CDR3. The CDR3 sequence: CASSEGEGLYNSPLHL. The CDR3 DNA reads TGTGCCAGCAGTGAAGGGGAGGGCCTCTATAATTCACCCCTCCACCTT.

The chain is built from TRBV20-1 and TRBJ2-2; possibly TRBD1 for D (5 bases). V dropped 0 bases and J dropped 0 bases, with 11 bases sitting between them. Germline-derived CDR1 and CDR2 are DFQATT and SNEGSKA (reference sequence). This CDR3 spans 16 amino acids. CDR3 residues: CSARDLAGPNTGELFF. The CDR3 DNA reads as TGCAGTGCTAGAGATTTGGCAGGGCCGAACACCGGGGAGCTGTTTTTT.

There are many counts of this clonotype. The CDR3 loop reads CASSTSGRSHNEQFF. The CDR3 nucleotides read TGTGCCAGTAGTACCAGCGGGAGAAGCCACAATGAGCAGTTCTTC. The chain joins TRBV19 to TRBJ2-1; TRBD2 aligns across 8 bases. V was pared by 4 bases and J by 5 bases, with 7 bases of the junction left unmatched. Looked up from germline, CDR1 is LNHDA and CDR2 is SQIVND (reference sequence). The CDR3 has 15 amino acids.

The chain carries TRBV7-2 and TRBJ1-2; 11 nucleotides match TRBD1. Germline loops: CDR1 SGHTA, CDR2 FQGNSA. V was clipped by 6 bases and J by 3 bases; unmatched bases: 9. The CDR3 has 16 residues. CDR3 in DNA: TGTGCCAGCAGGGGGGGGACAGGGGGGTTTGACTATGGCTACACCTTC. Its protein is CASRGGTGGFDYGYTF.

Worth noting for this clonotype: Since a much larger clone is just one base distant, this may be a read error. The chain employs TRBV7-8 and TRBJ2-3, with D maybe TRBD2 (5 bases). The CDR3 is 15 amino acids. Germline lookup yields CDR1 SGHVS and CDR2 FQNEAQ. The CDR3 DNA is TGTGCCAGCAGCCTGGACCGTTCTAGCATAGATACGCAGTATTTT. The encoded protein is CASSLDRSSIDTQYF.

The chain joins TRBV5-1 to TRBJ1-4; 8 nucleotides line up with TRBD1. The CDR3 loop spans 15 amino acids. With 4 bases clipped from V and 2 bases from J, the junction kept 4 bases outside the gene matches. Germline loops: CDR1 SGHRS, CDR2 YFSETQ. The CDR3 here is CASSDTGGTNEKLFF. The CDR3 DNA is TGCGCCAGCAGCGATACAGGGGGGACTAATGAAAAACTGTTTTTT. Full variable domain (missing parts from reference TRBV5-1 and TRBJ1-4): KAGVTQTPRYLIKTRGQQVTLSCSPISGHRSVSWYQQTPGQGLQFLFEYFSETQRNKGNFPGRFSGRQFSNSRSEMNVSTLELGDSALYLCASSDTGGTNEKLFFGSGTQLSVL.

This clonotype was counted ten times or more. CDR3 residues: CASSLVTGTSSEQFF. DNA for the CDR3: TGTGCCAGCAGCTTAGTGACCGGGACTAGTAGTGAGCAGTTCTTC. The chain has TRBV11-2 and TRBJ2-1, with 8 nucleotides matching TRBD2. V shed 1 base and J 9 bases; nucleotides not matched to a gene: 8. The CDR3 extends over 15 amino acids. Germline CDR1 and CDR2: SGHAT and FQNNGV.

This clonotype was observed at least ten times. CDR3 residues: CASMGGGPGTDTQYF. The CDR3 nucleotides read TGTGCCAGCATGGGAGGGGGGCCGGGCACAGATACGCAGTATTTT. The V call is TRBV28, the J call TRBJ2-3; possible D gene TRBD2, 7 bases. Trimming pared 7 bases from V and 1 base from J, leaving 15 bases between. The CDR3 extends over 15 amino acids. CDR1 MDHEN and CDR2 SYDVKM come from the germline V gene.

The chain is built from TRBV29-1 and TRBJ2-3; 10 positions agree with TRBD2. Trimming cost V 8 bases and J 0 bases; bases outside gene matches: 2. Germline V gene sequence: CDR1 SQVTM, CDR2 ANQGSEA. The CDR3 has 13 amino acids. DNA for the CDR3: TGCAGCTCTAGCGGGAGAAGCACAGATACGCAGTATTTT. This codes for CSSSGRSTDTQYF.